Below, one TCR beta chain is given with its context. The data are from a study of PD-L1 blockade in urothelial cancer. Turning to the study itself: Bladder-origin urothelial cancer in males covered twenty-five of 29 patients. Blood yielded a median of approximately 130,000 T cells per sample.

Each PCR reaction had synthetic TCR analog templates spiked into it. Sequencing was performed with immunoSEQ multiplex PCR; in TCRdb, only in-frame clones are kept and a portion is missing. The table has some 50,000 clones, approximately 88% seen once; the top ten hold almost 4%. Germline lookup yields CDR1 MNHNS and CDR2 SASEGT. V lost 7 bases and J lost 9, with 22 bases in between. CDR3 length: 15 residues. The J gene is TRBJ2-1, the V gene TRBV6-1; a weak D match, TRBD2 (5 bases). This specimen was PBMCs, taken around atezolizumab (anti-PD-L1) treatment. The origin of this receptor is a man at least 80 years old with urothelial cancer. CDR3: CASTRLGAAISEQFF. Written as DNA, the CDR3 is TGTGCCAGCACCCGACTGGGAGCCGCGATTAGTGAGCAGTTCTTC.